This T cell receptor beta chain was identified during a study of blood T cell repertoires in COVID-19. Whole-study context: The United States, Italy and Spain supplied acute and convalescent COVID-19 samples. PBMCs, B-cell-depleted T cells, or T cells were the source of the cDNA or gDNA that made up the material.

Source study methods: Reference gene primer amplification yielded estimated nucleated cell counts. Some clones are missing from TCRdb's copy, which holds only in-frame ones; the method was immunoSEQ multiplex PCR. For V, J and clone size, that table is used; D and trimming come from the DNA. Of approximately 150,000 clones listed, around 89% were seen once; the top ten hold less than 20%. The CDR3 is made up of 16 amino acids. Germline assignment: CDR1 SGHRS and CDR2 YFSETQ. Trimming took 4 bases from V and 0 from J; bases not matched to a gene: 9. Material: peripheral blood. The sequence was obtained from a man aged 50 to 60 with active or convalescent COVID-19. The chain employs TRBV5-1 and TRBJ1-1, with 7 nucleotides matching TRBD1. The DNA of the CDR3 is TGCGCCAGCAGCCCGGAGAAAACAGGGGTGAACACTGAAGCTTTCTTT. Its translation is CASSPEKTGVNTEAFF.